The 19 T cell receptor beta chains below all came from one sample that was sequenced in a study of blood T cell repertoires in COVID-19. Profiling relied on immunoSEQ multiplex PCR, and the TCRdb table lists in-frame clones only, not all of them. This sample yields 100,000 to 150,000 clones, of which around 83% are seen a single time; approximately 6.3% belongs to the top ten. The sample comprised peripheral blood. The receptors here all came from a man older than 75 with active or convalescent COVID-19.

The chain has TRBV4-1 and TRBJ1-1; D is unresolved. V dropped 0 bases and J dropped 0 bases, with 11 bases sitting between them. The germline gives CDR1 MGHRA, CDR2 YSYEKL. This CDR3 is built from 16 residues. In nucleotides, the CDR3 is TGCGCCAGCAGCCAAGAAGCATCTCAGGTGAACACTGAAGCTTTCTTT. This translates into CASSQEASQVNTEAFF.

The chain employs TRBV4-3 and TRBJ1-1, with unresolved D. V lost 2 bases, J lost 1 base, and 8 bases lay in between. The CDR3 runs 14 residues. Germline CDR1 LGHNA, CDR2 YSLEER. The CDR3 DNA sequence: TGCGCCAGCAGCCAATCCCTCGGGAACACTGAAGCTTTCTTT. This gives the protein CASSQSLGNTEAFF.

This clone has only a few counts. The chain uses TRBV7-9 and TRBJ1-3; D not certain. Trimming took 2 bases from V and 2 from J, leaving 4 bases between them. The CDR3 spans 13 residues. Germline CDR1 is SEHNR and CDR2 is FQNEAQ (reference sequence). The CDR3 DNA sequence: TGTGCCAGCAGCTTATATGCTGGAAACACCATATATTTT. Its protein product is CASSLYAGNTIYF.

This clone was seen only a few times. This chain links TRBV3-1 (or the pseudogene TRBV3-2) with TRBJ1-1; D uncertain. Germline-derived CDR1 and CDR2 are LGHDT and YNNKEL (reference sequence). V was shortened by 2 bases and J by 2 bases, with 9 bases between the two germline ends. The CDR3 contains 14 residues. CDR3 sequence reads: CASSQMVYNTEAFF. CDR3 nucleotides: TGTGCCAGCAGCCAAATGGTCTACAACACTGAAGCTTTCTTT.

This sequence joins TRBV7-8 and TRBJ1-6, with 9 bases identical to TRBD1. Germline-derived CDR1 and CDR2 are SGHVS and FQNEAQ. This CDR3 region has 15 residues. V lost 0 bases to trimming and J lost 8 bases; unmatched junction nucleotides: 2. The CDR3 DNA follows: TGTGCCAGCAGCTTAGCCCGGGACAGGGATTCACCCCTCCACTTT. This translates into CASSLARDRDSPLHF.

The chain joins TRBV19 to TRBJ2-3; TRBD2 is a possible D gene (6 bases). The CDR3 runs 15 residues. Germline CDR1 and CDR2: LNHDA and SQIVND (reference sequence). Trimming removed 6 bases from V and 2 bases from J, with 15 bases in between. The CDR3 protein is CASSLNGGSTDTQYF. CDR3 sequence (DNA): TGTGCCAGTAGCCTTAACGGGGGTTCCACAGATACGCAGTATTTT.

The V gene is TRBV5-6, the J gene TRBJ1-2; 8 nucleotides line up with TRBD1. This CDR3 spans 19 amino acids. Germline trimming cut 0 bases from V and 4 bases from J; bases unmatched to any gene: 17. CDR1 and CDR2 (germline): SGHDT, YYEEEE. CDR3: CASSLGTGTGSPKSYGYTF. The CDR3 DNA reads TGTGCCAGCAGCTTGGGGACCGGGACAGGAAGCCCTAAGAGCTATGGCTACACCTTC.

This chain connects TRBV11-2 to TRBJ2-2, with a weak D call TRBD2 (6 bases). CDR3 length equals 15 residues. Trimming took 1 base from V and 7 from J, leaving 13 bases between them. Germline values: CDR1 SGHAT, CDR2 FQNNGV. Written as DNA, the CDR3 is TGTGCCAGCAGCTTAGGCTGGGCAGCGGGCGGGGAGCTGTTTTTT. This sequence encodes CASSLGWAAGGELFF.

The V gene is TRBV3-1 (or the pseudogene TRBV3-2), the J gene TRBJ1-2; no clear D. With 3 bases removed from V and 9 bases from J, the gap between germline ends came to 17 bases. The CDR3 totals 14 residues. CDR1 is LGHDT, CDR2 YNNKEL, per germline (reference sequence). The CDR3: CASSHRRADISYTF. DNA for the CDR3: TGTGCCAGCAGCCATAGGCGGGCCGATATAAGCTACACCTTC.

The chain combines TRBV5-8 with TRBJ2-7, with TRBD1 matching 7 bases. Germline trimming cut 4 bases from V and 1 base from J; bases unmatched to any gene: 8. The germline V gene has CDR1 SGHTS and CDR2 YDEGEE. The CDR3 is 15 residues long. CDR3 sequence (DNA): TGTGCCAGCAGCAACACCGGGACAGCGTCCTACGAGCAGTACTTC. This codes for CASSNTGTASYEQYF.

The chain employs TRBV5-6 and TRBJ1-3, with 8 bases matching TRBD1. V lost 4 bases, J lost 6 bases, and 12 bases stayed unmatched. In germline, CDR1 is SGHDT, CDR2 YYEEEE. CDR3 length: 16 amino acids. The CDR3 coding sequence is TGTGCCAGCAGCGTAGGCCAGGGGGCGCATCCAAACACCATATATTTT. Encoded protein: CASSVGQGAHPNTIYF.

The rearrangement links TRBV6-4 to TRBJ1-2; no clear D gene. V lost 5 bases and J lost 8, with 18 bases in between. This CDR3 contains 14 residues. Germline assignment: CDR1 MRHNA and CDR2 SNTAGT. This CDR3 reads CASSPLVPNRGYTF. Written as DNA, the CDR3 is TGTGCCAGCAGTCCCCTGGTCCCTAACAGAGGCTACACCTTC.

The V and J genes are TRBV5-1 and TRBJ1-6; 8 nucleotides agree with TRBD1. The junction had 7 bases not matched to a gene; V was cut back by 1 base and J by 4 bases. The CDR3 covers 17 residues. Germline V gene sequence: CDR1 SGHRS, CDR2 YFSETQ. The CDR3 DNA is TGCGCCAGCAGCTTGCAGGGGGCGACAGCTTATAATTCACCCCTCCACTTT. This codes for CASSLQGATAYNSPLHF.

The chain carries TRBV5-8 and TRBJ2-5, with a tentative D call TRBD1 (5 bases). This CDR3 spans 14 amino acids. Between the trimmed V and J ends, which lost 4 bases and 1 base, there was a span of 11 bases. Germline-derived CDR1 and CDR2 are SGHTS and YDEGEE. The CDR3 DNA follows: TGTGCCAGCAGCGTAGGACACGGCCAAGAGACCCAGTACTTC. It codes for CASSVGHGQETQYF. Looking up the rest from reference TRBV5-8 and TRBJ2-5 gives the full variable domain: EAGVTQSPTHLIKTRGQQATLRCSPISGHTSVYWYQQALGLGLQFLLWYDEGEERNRGNFPPRFSGRQFPNYSSELNVNALELEDSALYLCASSVGHGQETQYFGPGTRLLVL.

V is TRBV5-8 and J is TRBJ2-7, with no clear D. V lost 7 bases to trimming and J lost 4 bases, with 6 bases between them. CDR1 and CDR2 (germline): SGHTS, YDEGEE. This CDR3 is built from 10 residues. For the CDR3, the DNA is TGTGCCAGCGGGCGTTACGAGCAGTACTTC. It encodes CASGRYEQYF.

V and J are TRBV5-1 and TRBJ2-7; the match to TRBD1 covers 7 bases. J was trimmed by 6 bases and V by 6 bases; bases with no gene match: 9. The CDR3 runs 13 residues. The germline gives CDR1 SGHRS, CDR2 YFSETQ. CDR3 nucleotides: TGCGCCAGCACCTCCCGGGACAGTCTCGAGCAGTACTTC. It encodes CASTSRDSLEQYF. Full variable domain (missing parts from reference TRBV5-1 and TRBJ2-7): KAGVTQTPRYLIKTRGQQVTLSCSPISGHRSVSWYQQTPGQGLQFLFEYFSETQRNKGNFPGRFSGRQFSNSRSEMNVSTLELGDSALYLCASTSRDSLEQYFGPGTRLTVT.

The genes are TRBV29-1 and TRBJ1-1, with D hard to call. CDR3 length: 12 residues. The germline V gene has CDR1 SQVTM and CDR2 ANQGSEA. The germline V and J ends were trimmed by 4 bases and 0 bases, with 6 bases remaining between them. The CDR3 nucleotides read TGCAGCGTTGGGCTGATGAACACTGAAGCTTTCTTT. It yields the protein CSVGLMNTEAFF.

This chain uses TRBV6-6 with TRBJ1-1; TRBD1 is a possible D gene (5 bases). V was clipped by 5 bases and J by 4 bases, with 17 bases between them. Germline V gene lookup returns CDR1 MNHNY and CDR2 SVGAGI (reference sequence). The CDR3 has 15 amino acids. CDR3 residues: CASSVESGGATEAFF. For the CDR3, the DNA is TGTGCCAGCAGTGTCGAAAGCGGCGGGGCCACTGAAGCTTTCTTT.

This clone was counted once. In nucleotides, the CDR3 is TGTGCCAGCAGCTTGGAACCATCGGGGGAAAAACTGTTTTTT. It is translated as CASSLEPSGEKLFF. This rearrangement joins TRBV5-8 to TRBJ1-4; no definite D call. With 0 bases removed from V and 8 bases from J, the gap between germline ends came to 11 bases. CDR1 is SGHTS and CDR2 is YDEGEE in the germline V gene. The CDR3 is 14 residues long.